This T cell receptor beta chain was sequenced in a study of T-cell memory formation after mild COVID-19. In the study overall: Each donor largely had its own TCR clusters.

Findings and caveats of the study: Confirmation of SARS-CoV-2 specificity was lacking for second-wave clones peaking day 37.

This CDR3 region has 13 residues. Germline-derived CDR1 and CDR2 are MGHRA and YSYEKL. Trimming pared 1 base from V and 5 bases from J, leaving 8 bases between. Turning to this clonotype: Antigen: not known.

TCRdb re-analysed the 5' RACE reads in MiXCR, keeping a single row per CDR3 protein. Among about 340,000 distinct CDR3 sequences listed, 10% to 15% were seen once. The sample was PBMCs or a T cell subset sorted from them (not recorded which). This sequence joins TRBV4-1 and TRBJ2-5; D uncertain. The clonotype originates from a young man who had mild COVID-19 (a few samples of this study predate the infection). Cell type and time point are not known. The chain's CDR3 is CASSQGYSETQYF. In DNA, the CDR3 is TGCGCCAGCAGCCAAGGATATAGCGAGACCCAGTACTTC.